The entry that follows covers one TCR beta chain sequence. What it recognizes is unknown. The protocol was immunoSEQ multiplex PCR, while the TCRdb copy is restricted to in-frame clones and leaves out a portion. The table includes 250,000 to 300,000 clones, around 93% detected once. This sample is drawn from a study of T cell responses to AZD1222 COVID-19 vaccine. Study-level points and caveats: Donors in the cohort were predominantly white British and more often female, and clonal diversity was possibly underestimated. Repertoires in all cases were sampled only once the peak T cell response had passed. When two AZD1222 doses had been given, Spike-specific TCR breadth and depth rose. Across spike, vaccine-associated CD4 TCRs were found, dominant at 160-218 and 743-854.

Per the germline V gene, CDR1 is SNHLY and CDR2 is FYNNEI. This CDR3 comprises 14 residues. Trimming cost V 6 bases and J 4 bases; bases outside gene matches: 1. This sequence was found in an adult who received the AZD1222 COVID-19 vaccine. Source: peripheral blood, taken 28 days after the second AZD1222 dose. This rearrangement joins TRBV2 to TRBJ2-7; the match to TRBD2 covers 15 bases. CDR3 protein: CASRGTSGGYEQYF. Here the CDR3 DNA reads TGTGCCAGCAGAGGGACTAGCGGGGGGTACGAGCAGTACTTC.